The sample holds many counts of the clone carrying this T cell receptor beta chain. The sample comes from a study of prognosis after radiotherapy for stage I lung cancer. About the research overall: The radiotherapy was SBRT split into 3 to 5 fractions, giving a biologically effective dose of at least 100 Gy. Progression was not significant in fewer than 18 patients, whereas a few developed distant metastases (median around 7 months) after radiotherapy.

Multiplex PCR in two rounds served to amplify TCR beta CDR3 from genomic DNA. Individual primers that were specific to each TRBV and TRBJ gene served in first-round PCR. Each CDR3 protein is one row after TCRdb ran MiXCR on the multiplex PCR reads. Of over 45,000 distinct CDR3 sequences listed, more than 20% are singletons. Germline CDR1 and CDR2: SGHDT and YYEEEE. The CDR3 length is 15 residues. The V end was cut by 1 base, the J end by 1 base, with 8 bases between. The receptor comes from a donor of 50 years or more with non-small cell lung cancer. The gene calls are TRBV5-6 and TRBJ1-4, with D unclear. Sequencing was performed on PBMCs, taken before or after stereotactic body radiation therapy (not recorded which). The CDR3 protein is CASSLMGRTNEKLFF. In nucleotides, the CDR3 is TGTGCCAGCAGCTTGATGGGTCGAACTAATGAAAAACTGTTTTTT.